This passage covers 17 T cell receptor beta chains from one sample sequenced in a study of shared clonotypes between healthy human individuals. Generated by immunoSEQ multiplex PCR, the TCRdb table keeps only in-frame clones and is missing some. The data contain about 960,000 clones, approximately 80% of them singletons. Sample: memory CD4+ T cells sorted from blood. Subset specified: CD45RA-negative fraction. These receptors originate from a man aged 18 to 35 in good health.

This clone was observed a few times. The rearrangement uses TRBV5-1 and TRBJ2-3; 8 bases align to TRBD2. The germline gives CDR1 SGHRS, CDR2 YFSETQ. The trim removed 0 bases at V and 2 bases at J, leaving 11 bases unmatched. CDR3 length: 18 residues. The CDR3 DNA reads TGCGCCAGCAGCTTGGGTGTTTCTGCGGGGGGAGTCACAGATACGCAGTATTTT. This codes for CASSLGVSAGGVTDTQYF.

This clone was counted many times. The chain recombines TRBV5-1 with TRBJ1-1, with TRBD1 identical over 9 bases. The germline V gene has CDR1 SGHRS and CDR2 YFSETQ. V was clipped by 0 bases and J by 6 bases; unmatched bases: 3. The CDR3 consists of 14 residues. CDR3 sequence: CASSLGTGVPEAFF. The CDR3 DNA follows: TGCGCCAGCAGCTTGGGGACAGGGGTCCCTGAAGCTTTCTTT.

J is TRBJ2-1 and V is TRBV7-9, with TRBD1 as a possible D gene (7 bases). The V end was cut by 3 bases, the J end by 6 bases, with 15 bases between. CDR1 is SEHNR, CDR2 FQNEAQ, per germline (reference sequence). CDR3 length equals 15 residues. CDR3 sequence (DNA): TGTGCCAGCAGCTTCCCAGGGGGAGGACCCAATGAGCAGTTCTTC. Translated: CASSFPGGGPNEQFF.

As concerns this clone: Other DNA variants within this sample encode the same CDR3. CDR3 sequence: CASSPTGSGANVLTF. Here the CDR3 DNA reads TGTGCCAGCAGTCCTACAGGGTCAGGGGCCAACGTCCTGACTTTC. V usage is TRBV28 and J usage is TRBJ2-6, with a weak D call TRBD1 (6 bases). The V end was cut by 5 bases, the J end by 4 bases, with 12 bases between. The CDR3 consists of 15 residues. Germline V CDR1 and CDR2: MDHEN, SYDVKM.

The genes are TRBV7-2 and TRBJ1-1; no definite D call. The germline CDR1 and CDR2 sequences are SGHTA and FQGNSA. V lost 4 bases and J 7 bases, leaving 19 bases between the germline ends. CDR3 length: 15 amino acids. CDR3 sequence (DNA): TGTGCCAGCAGCTCATTAGATTTGTCGGGGTATGAAGCTTTCTTT. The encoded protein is CASSSLDLSGYEAFF. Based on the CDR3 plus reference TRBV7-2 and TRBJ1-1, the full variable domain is GAGVSQSPSNKVTEKGKDVELRCDPISGHTALYWYRQSLGQGLEFLIYFQGNSAPDKSGLPSDRFSAERTGGSVSTLTIQRTQQEDSAVYLCASSSLDLSGYEAFFGQGTRLTVV.

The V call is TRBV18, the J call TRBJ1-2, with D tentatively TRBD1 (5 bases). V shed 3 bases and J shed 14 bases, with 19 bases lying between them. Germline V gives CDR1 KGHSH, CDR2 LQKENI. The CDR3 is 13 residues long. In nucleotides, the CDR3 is TGTGCCAGCTCACCCCGGGACTCCGAAAAGCGAACCTTC. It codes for CASSPRDSEKRTF.

The CDR3 sequence is CASSEGGQLNEKLFF. The CDR3 bases are TGTGCCAGCAGTGAAGGGGGACAGCTCAATGAAAAACTGTTTTTT. This chain joins TRBV2 and TRBJ1-4; 7 bases agree with TRBD1. Trimming removed 1 base from V and 5 bases from J; junction bases left unmatched: 4. This CDR3 is built from 15 residues. Germline assignment: CDR1 SNHLY and CDR2 FYNNEI.

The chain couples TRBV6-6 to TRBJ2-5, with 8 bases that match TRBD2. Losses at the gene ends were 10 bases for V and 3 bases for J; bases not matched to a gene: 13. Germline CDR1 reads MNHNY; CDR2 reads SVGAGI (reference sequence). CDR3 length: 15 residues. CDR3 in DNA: TGTGCCACCTCTCAAGGCGGGGGGACAAAAGAGACCCAGTACTTC. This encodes CATSQGGGTKETQYF.

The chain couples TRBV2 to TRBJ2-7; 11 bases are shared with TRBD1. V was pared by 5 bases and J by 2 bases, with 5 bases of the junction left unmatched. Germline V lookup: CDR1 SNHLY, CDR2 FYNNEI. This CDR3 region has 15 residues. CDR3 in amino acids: CASSTDRGPTYEQYF. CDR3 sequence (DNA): TGTGCCAGCAGTACGGACAGGGGGCCGACCTACGAGCAGTACTTC.

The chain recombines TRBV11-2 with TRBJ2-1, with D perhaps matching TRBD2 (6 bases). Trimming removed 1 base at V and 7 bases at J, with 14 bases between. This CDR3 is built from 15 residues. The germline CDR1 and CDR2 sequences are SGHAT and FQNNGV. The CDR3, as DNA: TGTGCCAGCAGCTTAGGAGTTGTCGCGGGGAATGAGCAGTTCTTC. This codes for CASSLGVVAGNEQFF. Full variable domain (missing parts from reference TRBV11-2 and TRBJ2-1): EAGVAQSPRYKIIEKRQSVAFWCNPISGHATLYWYQQILGQGPKLLIQFQNNGVVDDSQLPKDRFSAERLKGVDSTLKIQPAKLEDSAVYLCASSLGVVAGNEQFFGPGTRLTVL.

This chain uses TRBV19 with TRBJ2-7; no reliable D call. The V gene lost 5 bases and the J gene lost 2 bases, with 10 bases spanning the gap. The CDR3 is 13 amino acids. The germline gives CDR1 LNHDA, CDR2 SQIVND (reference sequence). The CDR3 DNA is TGTGCCAGTAGTTCGGGTCCACCCTACGAGCAGTACTTC. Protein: CASSSGPPYEQYF.

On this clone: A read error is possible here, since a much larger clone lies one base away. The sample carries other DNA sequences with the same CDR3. The CDR3 spells CASSVEQNTEAFF. The CDR3, as DNA: TGTGCCAGCAGCGTAGAACAGAACACTGAAGCTTTCTTT. The rearrangement links TRBV9 to TRBJ1-1; D not certain. The CDR3 contains 13 residues. Trimming left V 0 bases short and J 1 base short, with 4 bases between. CDR1 is SGDLS and CDR2 is YYNGEE in the germline V gene.

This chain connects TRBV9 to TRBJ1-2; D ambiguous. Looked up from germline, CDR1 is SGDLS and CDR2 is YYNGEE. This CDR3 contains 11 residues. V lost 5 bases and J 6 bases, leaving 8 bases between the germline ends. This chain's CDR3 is CASRGIDGYTF. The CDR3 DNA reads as TGTGCCAGCAGGGGCATAGATGGCTACACCTTC.

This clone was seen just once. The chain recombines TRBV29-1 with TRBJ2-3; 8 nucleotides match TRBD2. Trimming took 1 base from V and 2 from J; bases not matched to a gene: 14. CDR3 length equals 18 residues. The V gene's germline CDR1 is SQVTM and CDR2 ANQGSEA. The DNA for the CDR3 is TGCAGCGTTGAAGTTGTGCGGGCGGCGGGAGGCGCCACAGATACGCAGTATTTT. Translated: CSVEVVRAAGGATDTQYF.

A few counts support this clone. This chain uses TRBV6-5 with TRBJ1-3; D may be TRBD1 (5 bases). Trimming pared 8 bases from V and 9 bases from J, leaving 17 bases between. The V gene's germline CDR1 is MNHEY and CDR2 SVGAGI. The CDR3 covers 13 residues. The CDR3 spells CASGRDMRGTIYF. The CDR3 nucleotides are TGTGCCAGCGGCCGGGATATGAGGGGCACCATATATTTT.

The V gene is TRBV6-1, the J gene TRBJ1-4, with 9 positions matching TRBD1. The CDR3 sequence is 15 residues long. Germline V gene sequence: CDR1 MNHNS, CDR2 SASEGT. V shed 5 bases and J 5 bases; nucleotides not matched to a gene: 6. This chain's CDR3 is CASSLAGTGNEKLFF. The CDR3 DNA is TGTGCCAGCAGTCTCGCCGGGACAGGGAATGAAAAACTGTTTTTT.

The CDR3, as DNA: TGTGCCTGGACAGTGTGGGGGGCTGGGGCCAACGTCCTGACTTTC. It specifies CAWTVWGAGANVLTF. The chain joins TRBV30 to TRBJ2-6; possibly TRBD2 for D (6 bases). CDR3 length: 15 residues. CDR1 and CDR2 from the germline V gene are GTSNPN and SVGIG (reference sequence). V dropped 4 bases and J dropped 2 bases, with 12 bases sitting between them.